One sample yielded the 17 T cell receptor beta chains listed below, sequenced in a study of glioma-infiltrating T cells after dendritic cell vaccination. Sequencing was performed with immunoSEQ multiplex PCR; in TCRdb, only in-frame clones are kept and a portion is missing. Found here are around 37,000 clones, about 80% of them singletons; the top ten hold 7.5% to 10%. Sequenced here: blood, sampled before dendritic cell vaccination. These receptors all stem from a human donor with glioblastoma.

V gene TRBV5-7 combines with J gene TRBJ1-1, with D tentatively TRBD1 (5 bases). TRBV5-7 is treated as an ORF (open reading frame) with a function not yet certain. The CDR3 contains 13 residues. Trimming stripped 3 bases from V and 7 bases from J, with 13 bases between. This CDR3 reads CASSCTSGGEAFF. For the CDR3, the DNA is TGTGCCAGCAGCTGCACCTCCGGGGGTGAAGCTTTCTTT.

V usage is TRBV2 and J usage is TRBJ2-7; D possibly corresponds to TRBD2 (5 bases). Germline CDR1 is SNHLY and CDR2 is FYNNEI. The CDR3 contains 15 residues. The V end lost 7 bases, the J end lost 0 bases, and 16 bases lay between the germline ends. The CDR3 DNA is TGTGCCAGCATCCTGGAGGACTCCAGCTCCTACGAGCAGTACTTC. It yields the protein CASILEDSSSYEQYF.

J is TRBJ2-3 and V is TRBV10-2, with D possibly TRBD2 on 6 matching bases. CDR3 size: 15 residues. The germline V gene has CDR1 WSHSY and CDR2 SAAADI. V was trimmed by 4 bases and J by 2 bases, leaving 13 bases between them. This chain's CDR3 is CASSALASYTDTQYF. The CDR3 DNA is TGCGCCAGCAGTGCCCTAGCGTCGTACACAGATACGCAGTATTTT.

The table lists this clone with a count of one. The rearrangement joins TRBV30 to TRBJ1-3; D not resolved. V lost 4 bases to trimming and J lost 4 bases, with 14 bases between them. This CDR3 has 14 amino acids. Germline values: CDR1 GTSNPN, CDR2 SVGIG (reference sequence). The CDR3 loop is CAWIRENAGNTIYF. CDR3 DNA sequence: TGTGCCTGGATACGGGAAAATGCGGGAAACACCATATATTTT.

The sample holds a few counts of this clone. This chain uses TRBV7-2 with TRBJ1-5; 7 bases agree with TRBD1. Germline assignment: CDR1 SGHTA and CDR2 FQGNSA. V trimming: 5 bases; J trimming: 1 base; junction bases outside the gene matches: 5. This CDR3 has 15 residues. The chain's CDR3 is CASSPRDSSNQPQHF. DNA of the CDR3: TGTGCCAGCAGCCCCCGGGACAGCAGCAATCAGCCCCAGCATTTT.

This rearrangement joins TRBV5-1 to TRBJ2-7; the D gene is possibly TRBD1 (5 bases). V was shortened by 0 bases and J by 4 bases, with 14 bases between the two germline ends. Per the germline V gene, CDR1 is SGHRS and CDR2 is YFSETQ. This CDR3 region has 15 residues. The CDR3 region is CASSLAGLQVYEQYF. CDR3 bases: TGCGCCAGCAGCTTGGCCGGTTTACAGGTGTACGAGCAGTACTTC.

The rearrangement uses TRBV5-4 and TRBJ2-5; 8 bases line up with TRBD1. The germline CDR1 and CDR2 sequences are SGHNT and YYREEE (reference sequence). This CDR3 comprises 16 residues. V shed 0 bases, J shed 2 bases, and the junction held 6 bases outside the gene matches. Written as DNA, the CDR3 is TGTGCCAGCAGCTTGGTGGGACAGGCGACACAAGAGACCCAGTACTTC. As protein: CASSLVGQATQETQYF.

Details on this clone: One junction end disagrees with the germline gene, perhaps due to a read error. V gene TRBV7-7 combines with J gene TRBJ2-1; 10 nucleotides agree with TRBD1. In germline, CDR1 is SSHAT, CDR2 FNYEAQ (reference sequence). There are 16 residues in the CDR3. CDR3 DNA: TGTGCTAGCAGCTTGGGGACAGGGGTTGGAGACAATGAGCAGTTCTTC. Translated: CASSLGTGVGDNEQFF.

As for this clone: The identical CDR3 is also encoded by other nucleotide sequences in the sample. The chain joins TRBV2 to TRBJ1-6; a weak D match, TRBD1 (5 bases). Looked up from germline, CDR1 is SNHLY and CDR2 is FYNNEI. The V gene lost 5 bases and the J gene lost 4 bases, with 9 bases spanning the gap. The length of the CDR3 is 14 residues. In DNA, the CDR3 is TGTGCCAGCAGTAAGGGGCAGTATAATTCACCCCTCCACTTT. This encodes CASSKGQYNSPLHF.

The chain is built from TRBV7-9 and TRBJ2-5, with 7 bases that match TRBD1. This CDR3 region has 16 residues. With 1 base clipped from V and 4 bases from J, the junction kept 9 bases outside the gene matches. CDR1 SEHNR and CDR2 FQNEAQ come from the germline V gene (reference sequence). The CDR3 DNA reads TGTGCCAGCAGCTTAGGGGAGACAGGGAAAGGAGAGACCCAGTACTTC. This sequence encodes CASSLGETGKGETQYF.

Worth noting for this clone: Other DNA sequences from this sample encode an identical CDR3 as well. The rearrangement links TRBV6-5 to TRBJ2-7; D gene ambiguous. The CDR3 totals 12 residues. Trimming removed 0 bases at V and 4 bases at J, with 4 bases between. Germline V CDR1 and CDR2: MNHEY, SVGAGI. CDR3 sequence reads: CASSYSRYEQYF. For the CDR3, the DNA is TGTGCCAGCAGTTACTCCCGTTACGAGCAGTACTTC.

This chain joins TRBV18 and TRBJ2-7, with 7 bases fitting TRBD1. Germline loops: CDR1 KGHSH, CDR2 LQKENI. The junction had 8 bases not matched to a gene; V was cut back by 3 bases and J by 3 bases. The length of the CDR3 is 15 residues. Written as DNA, the CDR3 is TGTGCCAGCTCACCCCGACAGGGTAAAGTCTACGAGCAGTACTTC. As protein: CASSPRQGKVYEQYF.

In regard to this clone: The sample contains more than one DNA sequence encoding this CDR3. The chain uses TRBV5-1 and TRBJ1-6, with 8 bases fitting TRBD1. Germline CDR1 reads SGHRS; CDR2 reads YFSETQ. The CDR3 is 14 amino acids. With V trimmed by 4 bases and J by 7 bases, 4 bases remained unmatched. The CDR3 bases are TGCGCCAGCAGCCTGGACAGGGCAAATTCACCCCTCCACTTT. Its translation is CASSLDRANSPLHF.

This chain connects TRBV5-6 to TRBJ2-6; tentatively, D is TRBD2 (7 bases). CDR3 length equals 18 residues. V lost 0 bases and J lost 0, with 13 bases in between. CDR1 and CDR2 from the germline V gene are SGHDT and YYEEEE. In nucleotides, the CDR3 is TGTGCCAGCAGCTTGGCGGGGGGCACTCTCTCTGGGGCCAACGTCCTGACTTTC. Its translation: CASSLAGGTLSGANVLTF.

This clone was observed a few times. This chain joins TRBV30 and TRBJ1-5; D call uncertain. This CDR3 contains 13 residues. Germline V gives CDR1 GTSNPN, CDR2 SVGIG (reference sequence). Trimming left V 1 base short and J 0 bases short, with 4 bases between. In DNA form, the CDR3 reads TGTGCCTGGAGTGACAGTAGCAATCAGCCCCAGCATTTT. This encodes CAWSDSSNQPQHF.

V gene TRBV7-9 combines with J gene TRBJ2-7, with a weak D call TRBD1 (6 bases). Trimming cost V 5 bases and J 6 bases, with 17 bases left between them. CDR1 and CDR2 (germline): SEHNR, FQNEAQ (reference sequence). There are 14 residues in the CDR3. The CDR3 spells CASSRIGGRLEQYF. CDR3 sequence (DNA): TGTGCCAGCAGCAGAATAGGGGGTCGTCTCGAGCAGTACTTC. The full variable domain, with the rest looked up from reference TRBV7-9 and TRBJ2-7, is DTGVSQNPRHKITKRGQNVTFRCDPISEHNRLYWYRQTLGQGPEFLTYFQNEAQLEKSRLLSDRFSAERPKGSFSTLEIQRTEQGDSAMYLCASSRIGGRLEQYFGPGTRLTVT.

This rearrangement joins TRBV29-1 to TRBJ2-3, with D tentatively TRBD1 (7 bases). This CDR3 contains 13 residues. The germline V gene has CDR1 SQVTM and CDR2 ANQGSEA. The CDR3 sequence is CSHGGGRTDTQYF. CDR3 DNA sequence: TGCAGTCACGGAGGGGGCCGCACAGATACGCAGTATTTT.